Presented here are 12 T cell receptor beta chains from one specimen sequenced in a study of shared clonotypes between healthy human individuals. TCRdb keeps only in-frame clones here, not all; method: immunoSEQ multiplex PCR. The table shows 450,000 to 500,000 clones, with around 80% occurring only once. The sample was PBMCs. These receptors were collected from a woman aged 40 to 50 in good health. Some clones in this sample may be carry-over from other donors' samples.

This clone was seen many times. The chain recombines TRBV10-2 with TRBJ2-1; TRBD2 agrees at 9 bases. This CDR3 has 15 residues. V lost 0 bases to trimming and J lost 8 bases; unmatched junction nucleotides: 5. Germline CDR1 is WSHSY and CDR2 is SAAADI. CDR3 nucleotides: TGCGCCAGCAGTGAGTCTAGCGGGAGTAGCTATGAGCAGTTCTTC. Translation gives CASSESSGSSYEQFF.

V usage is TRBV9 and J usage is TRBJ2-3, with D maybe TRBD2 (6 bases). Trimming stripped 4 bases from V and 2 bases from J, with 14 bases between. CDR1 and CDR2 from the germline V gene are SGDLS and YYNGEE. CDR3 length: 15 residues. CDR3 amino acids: CASSPGGDNTDTQYF. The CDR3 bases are TGTGCCAGCAGCCCCGGAGGGGATAACACAGATACGCAGTATTTT.

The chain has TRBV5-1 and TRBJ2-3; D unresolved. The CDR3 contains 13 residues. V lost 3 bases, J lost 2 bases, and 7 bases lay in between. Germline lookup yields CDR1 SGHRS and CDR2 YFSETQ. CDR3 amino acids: CASSSVTTDTQYF. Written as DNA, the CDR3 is TGCGCCAGCAGCTCCGTGACCACAGATACGCAGTATTTT.

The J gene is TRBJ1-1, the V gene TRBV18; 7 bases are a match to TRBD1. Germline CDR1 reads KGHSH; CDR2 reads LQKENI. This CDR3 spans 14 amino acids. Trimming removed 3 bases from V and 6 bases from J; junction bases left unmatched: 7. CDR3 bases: TGTGCCAGCTCACCGCAGGGGGGGGAAGCTGAAGCTTTCTTT. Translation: CASSPQGGEAEAFF.

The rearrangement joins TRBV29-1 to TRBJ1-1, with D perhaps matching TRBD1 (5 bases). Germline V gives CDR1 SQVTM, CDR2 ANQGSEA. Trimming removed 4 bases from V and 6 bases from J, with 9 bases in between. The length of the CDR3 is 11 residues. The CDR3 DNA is TGCAGCGTTGCGGGGCAGGCTGAAGCTTTCTTT. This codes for CSVAGQAEAFF.

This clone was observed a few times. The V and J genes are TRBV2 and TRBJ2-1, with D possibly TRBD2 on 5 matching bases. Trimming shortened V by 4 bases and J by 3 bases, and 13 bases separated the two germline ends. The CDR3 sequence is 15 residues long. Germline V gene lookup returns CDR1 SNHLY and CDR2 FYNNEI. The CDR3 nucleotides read TGTGCCAGCAGTGTTGGTCTAGAGGGCTACAATGAGCAGTTCTTC. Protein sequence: CASSVGLEGYNEQFF.

This CDR3 is CASSPAGLAVAYEQYF. The CDR3 region has the DNA TGTGCCAGCTCACCAGCTGGACTAGCGGTAGCCTACGAGCAGTACTTC. V gene TRBV18 combines with J gene TRBJ2-7; 10 bases fit TRBD2. Trimming cost V 2 bases and J 2 bases; bases outside gene matches: 6. The germline V gene has CDR1 KGHSH and CDR2 LQKENI. The CDR3 loop spans 16 amino acids.

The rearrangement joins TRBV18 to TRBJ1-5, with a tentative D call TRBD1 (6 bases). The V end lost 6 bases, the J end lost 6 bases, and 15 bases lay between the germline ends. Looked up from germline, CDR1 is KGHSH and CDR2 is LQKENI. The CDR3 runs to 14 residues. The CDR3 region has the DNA TGTGCCAGCTCGCGGGGGCAGGCTCTTCAGCCCCAGCATTTT. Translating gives CASSRGQALQPQHF.

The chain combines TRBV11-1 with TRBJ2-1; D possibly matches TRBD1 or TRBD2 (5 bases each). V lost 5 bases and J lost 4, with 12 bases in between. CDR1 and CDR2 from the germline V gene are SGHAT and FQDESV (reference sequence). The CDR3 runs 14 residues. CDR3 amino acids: CASSTRWGYNEQFF. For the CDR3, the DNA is TGTGCCAGCAGCACCCGGTGGGGGTACAATGAGCAGTTCTTC.

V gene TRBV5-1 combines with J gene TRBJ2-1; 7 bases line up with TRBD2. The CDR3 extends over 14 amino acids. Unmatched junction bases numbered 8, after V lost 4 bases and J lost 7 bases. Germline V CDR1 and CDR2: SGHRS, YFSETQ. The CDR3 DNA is TGCGCCAGCAGCCTTGGGACTATTATAAATGAGCAGTTCTTC. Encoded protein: CASSLGTIINEQFF. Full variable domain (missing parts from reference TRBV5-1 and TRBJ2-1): KAGVTQTPRYLIKTRGQQVTLSCSPISGHRSVSWYQQTPGQGLQFLFEYFSETQRNKGNFPGRFSGRQFSNSRSEMNVSTLELGDSALYLCASSLGTIINEQFFGPGTRLTVL.

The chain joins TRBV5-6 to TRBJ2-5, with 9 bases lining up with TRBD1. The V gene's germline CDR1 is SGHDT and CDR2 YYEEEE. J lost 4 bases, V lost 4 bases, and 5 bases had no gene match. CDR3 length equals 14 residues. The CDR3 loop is CASSPWDRVETQYF. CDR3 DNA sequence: TGTGCCAGCAGCCCCTGGGACAGGGTAGAGACCCAGTACTTC.

CDR3 amino acids: CASSQDGLARRDEQFF. In DNA form, the CDR3 reads TGCGCCAGCAGCCAAGACGGGCTAGCCCGAAGGGATGAGCAGTTCTTC. The chain links TRBV4-3 to TRBJ2-1; D might be TRBD2 (5 bases). There are 16 residues in the CDR3. Germline values: CDR1 LGHNA, CDR2 YSLEER. Trimming removed 0 bases at V and 8 bases at J, with 17 bases between.